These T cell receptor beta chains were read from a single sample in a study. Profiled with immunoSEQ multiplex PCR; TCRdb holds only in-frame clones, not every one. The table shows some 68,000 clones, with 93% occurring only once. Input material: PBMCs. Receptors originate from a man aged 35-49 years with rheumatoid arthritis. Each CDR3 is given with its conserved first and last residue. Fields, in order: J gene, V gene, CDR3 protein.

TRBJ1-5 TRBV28 CASSSIRDRKRSNQPQHF
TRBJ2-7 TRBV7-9 CASSFSGSGSEQYF
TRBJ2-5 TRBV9 CASSVDREETQYF
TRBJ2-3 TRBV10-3 CAISVQAYTDTQYF
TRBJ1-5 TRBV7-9 CASSFAGQPQHF
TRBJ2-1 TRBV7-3 CASSLTSGRADNEQFF
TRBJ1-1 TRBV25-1 CASAKDRDEGDTEAFF
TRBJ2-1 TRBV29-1 CSVLGTVSSYNEQFF
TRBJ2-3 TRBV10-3 CAIRLGPLITDTQYF
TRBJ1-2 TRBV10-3 CAINKGDRGNYGYTF
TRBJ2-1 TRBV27 CASSPFAGGPYNEQFF
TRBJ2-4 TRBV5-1 CASSLADRDLNIQYF
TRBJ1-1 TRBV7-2 CASSLGEGQGIHTEAFF
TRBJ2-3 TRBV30 CAWSVRGARTDTQYF
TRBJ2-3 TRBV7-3 CASSPSGLAEISSTDTQYF
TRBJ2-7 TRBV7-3 CASSSQQGYEQYF
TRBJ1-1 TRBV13 CASSLLARSRSTEAFF
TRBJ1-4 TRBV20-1 CSAVLPEKLFF